This T cell receptor beta chain was observed in a study of cytomegalovirus exposure and HLA in healthy donors. Data came from immunoSEQ multiplex PCR; TCRdb stores just in-frame clones and leaves some out. The table lists more than 150,000 clones, 80% to 85% of them singletons. Separate from the approximately 670-subject first cohort, the roughly 130-subject validation cohort was the one that the donors belonged to. This TCR was sampled from a young woman in good health and CMV-seropositive. The source material was PBMCs.

The CDR3 bases are TGTGCCAGCAGTGACGGGACTAGCGGACCGCAGTTCTTC. Its translation is CASSDGTSGPQFF. The chain combines TRBV6-1 with TRBJ2-1; 11 nucleotides align to TRBD2. The CDR3 consists of 13 residues. The germline V gene has CDR1 MNHNS and CDR2 SASEGT. V shed 3 bases and J 12 bases; nucleotides not matched to a gene: 4.